These 6 T cell receptor beta chains share one sample of origin, sequenced in a study of lymphopenia after photon versus proton radiotherapy. Some clones are missing from TCRdb's copy, which holds only in-frame ones; the method was immunoSEQ multiplex PCR. The sample holds about 7,300 clones, approximately 93% seen once. The sample in question was peripheral blood, obtained from a patient treated with photon-based radiotherapy. All receptors come from a woman between 50 and 59 years old with cholangiocarcinoma.

The chain links TRBV6-5 to TRBJ2-7, with 7 bases aligning to TRBD1. The germline gives CDR1 MNHEY, CDR2 SVGAGI. With 4 bases clipped from V and 2 bases from J, the junction kept 5 bases outside the gene matches. This CDR3 spans 14 amino acids. This CDR3 reads CASSWDSSAYEQYF. The CDR3 DNA reads as TGTGCCAGCAGTTGGGACAGCAGTGCCTACGAGCAGTACTTC.

In its sample, this clone was seen a few times. The chain couples TRBV29-1 to TRBJ1-5, with D tentatively TRBD1 (6 bases). Trimming stripped 4 bases from V and 3 bases from J, with 10 bases between. Looked up from germline, CDR1 is SQVTM and CDR2 is ANQGSEA. This CDR3 has 13 residues. The CDR3 nucleotides are TGCAGCGTTGGGACAGAAATCAATCAGCCCCAGCATTTT. It yields the protein CSVGTEINQPQHF.

V usage is TRBV6-4 and J usage is TRBJ2-1, with D possibly TRBD2 on 6 matching bases. Trimming pared 6 bases from V and 2 bases from J, leaving 17 bases between. Germline V gene lookup returns CDR1 MRHNA and CDR2 SNTAGT. The CDR3 is made up of 16 amino acids. The DNA of the CDR3 is TGTGCCAGCAGCCCCTCTGGGCGGGGACCCTACAATGAGCAGTTCTTC. It codes for CASSPSGRGPYNEQFF.

This clone has a single count. The chain combines TRBV11-2 with TRBJ1-2, with TRBD1 matching over 8 bases. The trim removed 5 bases at V and 0 bases at J, leaving 11 bases unmatched. This CDR3 contains 17 residues. Per the germline V gene, CDR1 is SGHAT and CDR2 is FQNNGV. CDR3 bases: TGTGCCAGCAGCCCCTTGGACAGGGCCTCAGCTAACTATGGCTACACCTTC. This gives the protein CASSPLDRASANYGYTF. The whole variable domain, filled in from reference TRBV11-2 and TRBJ1-2, reads EAGVAQSPRYKIIEKRQSVAFWCNPISGHATLYWYQQILGQGPKLLIQFQNNGVVDDSQLPKDRFSAERLKGVDSTLKIQPAKLEDSAVYLCASSPLDRASANYGYTFGSGTRLTVV.

The rearrangement uses TRBV5-1 and TRBJ2-1; D is possibly TRBD2 (6 bases). CDR3 length: 15 residues. Germline-derived CDR1 and CDR2 are SGHRS and YFSETQ. The V end lost 2 bases, the J end lost 0 bases, and 9 bases lay between the germline ends. The CDR3 DNA follows: TGCGCCAGCAGCTTCGGGGGACCCTCCTACAATGAGCAGTTCTTC. This encodes CASSFGGPSYNEQFF.

V is TRBV7-2 and J is TRBJ2-1; D is possibly TRBD1 (5 bases). The germline V gene has CDR1 SGHTA and CDR2 FQGNSA. The CDR3 loop spans 14 amino acids. Deletions cut 2 bases from V and 2 bases from J, with 7 bases between. CDR3 region: CASSLQGPYNEQFF. For the CDR3, the DNA is TGTGCCAGCAGCTTACAGGGTCCCTACAATGAGCAGTTCTTC.